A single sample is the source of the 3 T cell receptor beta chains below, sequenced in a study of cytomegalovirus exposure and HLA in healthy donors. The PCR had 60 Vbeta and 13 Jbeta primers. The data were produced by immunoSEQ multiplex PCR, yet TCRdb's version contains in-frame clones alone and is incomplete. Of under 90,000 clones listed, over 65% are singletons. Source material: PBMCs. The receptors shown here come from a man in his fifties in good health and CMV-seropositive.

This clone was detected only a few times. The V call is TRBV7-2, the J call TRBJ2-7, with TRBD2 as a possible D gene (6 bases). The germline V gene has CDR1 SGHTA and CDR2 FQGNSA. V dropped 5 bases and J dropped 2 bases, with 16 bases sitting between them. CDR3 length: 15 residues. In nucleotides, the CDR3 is TGTGCCAGCAGCGCAATTAGCGGCATTGCCTACGAGCAGTACTTC. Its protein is CASSAISGIAYEQYF. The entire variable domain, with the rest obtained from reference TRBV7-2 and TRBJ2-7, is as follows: GAGVSQSPSNKVTEKGKDVELRCDPISGHTALYWYRQSLGQGLEFLIYFQGNSAPDKSGLPSDRFSAERTGGSVSTLTIQRTQQEDSAVYLCASSAISGIAYEQYFGPGTRLTVT.

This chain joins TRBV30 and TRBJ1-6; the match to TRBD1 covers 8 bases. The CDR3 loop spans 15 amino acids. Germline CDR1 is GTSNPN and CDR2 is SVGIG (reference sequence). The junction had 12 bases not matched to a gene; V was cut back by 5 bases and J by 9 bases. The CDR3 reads CAWGAGQGFGSPLHF. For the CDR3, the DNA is TGTGCCTGGGGGGCCGGACAGGGATTTGGTTCACCCCTCCACTTT.

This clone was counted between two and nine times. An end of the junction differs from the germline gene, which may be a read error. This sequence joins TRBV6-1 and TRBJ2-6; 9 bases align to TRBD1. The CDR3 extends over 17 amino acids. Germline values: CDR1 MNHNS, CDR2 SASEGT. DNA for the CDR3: TGTGCCAGCAGTGCTTGGACAGGGGCTAGGGGGGCCAACGGCCTGACTTTC. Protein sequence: CASSAWTGARGANGLTF.